These 26 T cell receptor beta chains came from one sample sequenced in a study of blood T cell repertoires in COVID-19. Here immunoSEQ multiplex PCR was the method, and the copy in TCRdb shows in-frame clones only, minus some. The sample lists about 260,000 clones; 75% to 90% were seen once. The specimen sequenced was peripheral blood. These receptor sequences come from a woman between 45 and 65 years old who had recovered from COVID-19.

This clone was seen a single time. The chain joins TRBV2 to TRBJ2-2, with 11 bases lining up with TRBD2. The germline V gene has CDR1 SNHLY and CDR2 FYNNEI. The CDR3 extends over 15 amino acids. After removal of 7 bases from V and 5 bases from J, the junction contained 6 bases not matched to a gene. CDR3 DNA sequence: TGTGCCAGCAAACTAGCGGGAGTAGGGACCGGGGAGCTGTTTTTT. Protein: CASKLAGVGTGELFF.

In DNA, the CDR3 is TGTGCCAGCAGCTTGTGGCAGACTAATGAGCAGTTCTTC. It yields the protein CASSLWQTNEQFF. The V gene is TRBV5-6, the J gene TRBJ2-1; D ambiguous. V lost 1 base to trimming and J lost 7 bases, with 9 bases between them. The germline CDR1 and CDR2 sequences are SGHDT and YYEEEE. The CDR3 extends over 13 amino acids.

This rearrangement joins TRBV9 to TRBJ2-1; maybe TRBD1 (6 bases). CDR1 SGDLS and CDR2 YYNGEE come from the germline V gene. CDR3 length: 19 amino acids. V gave up 4 bases and J gave up 3 bases, with 26 bases separating them. Here the CDR3 DNA reads TGTGCCAGCAGCCCAGGGACAAGGAAGGGTCATGGGTTCTACAATGAGCAGTTCTTC. This gives the protein CASSPGTRKGHGFYNEQFF.

This clone was counted between two and nine times. The gene calls are TRBV4-2 and TRBJ2-1; 10 nucleotides agree with TRBD1. This CDR3 contains 14 residues. Trimming at V came to 4 bases and at J to 9 bases, leaving 6 bases not matched to a gene. CDR1 LGHNA and CDR2 YNFKEQ come from the germline V gene. CDR3 DNA: TGTGCCAGCAGCCTCTCGGGACAGGGGATTGAGCAGTTCTTC. Its translation: CASSLSGQGIEQFF.

CDR3 protein: CALTGRQETQYF. Here the CDR3 DNA reads TGTGCCTTAACCGGGAGACAAGAGACCCAGTACTTC. The gene calls are TRBV30 and TRBJ2-5; D is perhaps TRBD2 (6 bases). This CDR3 has 12 residues. Deletions cut 7 bases from V and 2 bases from J, with 11 bases between. The germline V gene has CDR1 GTSNPN and CDR2 SVGIG (reference sequence). The whole variable domain, filled in from reference TRBV30 and TRBJ2-5, reads SQTIHQWPATLVQPVGSPLSLECTVEGTSNPNLYWYRQAAGRGLQLLFYSVGIGQISSEVPQNLSASRPQDRQFILSSKKLLLSDSGFYLCALTGRQETQYFGPGTRLLVL.

The rearrangement uses TRBV7-9 and TRBJ2-3, with a tentative D call TRBD1 (6 bases). Trimming pared 6 bases from V and 5 bases from J, leaving 18 bases between. The CDR3 has 15 residues. Germline values: CDR1 SEHNR, CDR2 FQNEAQ (reference sequence). The CDR3 is CASRLQGRERDTQYF. CDR3 in DNA: TGTGCCAGCAGACTACAGGGAAGAGAAAGAGATACGCAGTATTTT. Based on the CDR3 plus reference TRBV7-9 and TRBJ2-3, the full variable domain is DTGVSQNPRHKITKRGQNVTFRCDPISEHNRLYWYRQTLGQGPEFLTYFQNEAQLEKSRLLSDRFSAERPKGSFSTLEIQRTEQGDSAMYLCASRLQGRERDTQYFGPGTRLTVL.

As DNA, the CDR3 is TGTGCCAGCAGCCTGGGGCCGCAAGAGACCCAGTACTTC. It translates to CASSLGPQETQYF. V usage is TRBV4-2 and J usage is TRBJ2-5, with D maybe TRBD1 (5 bases). Germline loops: CDR1 LGHNA, CDR2 YNFKEQ. The CDR3 loop spans 13 amino acids. V was cut by 4 bases and J by 2 bases, with 8 bases left in between.

In DNA, the CDR3 is TGTGCCAGTAGCTGGCTTAGAGACGCTGGAGGAGGCGGGGAGCTGTTTTTT. Translating gives CASSWLRDAGGGGELFF. V is TRBV19 and J is TRBJ2-2; D might be TRBD2 (5 bases). Germline CDR1 and CDR2: LNHDA and SQIVND (reference sequence). The V and J ends lost 6 bases and 7 bases respectively, with 24 bases between them. CDR3 length: 17 residues.

This chain links TRBV12-3 or TRBV12-4 with TRBJ2-3, with unresolved D. V was pared by 3 bases and J by 1 base, with 5 bases between. The CDR3 spans 13 residues. The CDR3 DNA is TGTGCCAGCAGTTTTTCCGGCACAGATACGCAGTATTTT. It codes for CASSFSGTDTQYF.

This sequence joins TRBV19 and TRBJ1-2, with TRBD1 identical over 7 bases. CDR1 is LNHDA, CDR2 SQIVND, per germline (reference sequence). The trim removed 4 bases at V and 1 base at J, leaving 6 bases unmatched. The CDR3 length is 15 residues. CDR3 residues: CASSTTGANNYGYTF. The CDR3 region has the DNA TGTGCCAGTAGTACCACAGGGGCTAATAACTATGGCTACACCTTC.

This clone has a handful of counts. This chain links TRBV6-5 with TRBJ1-2, with D perhaps TRBD1 (6 bases). Germline CDR1 reads MNHEY; CDR2 reads SVGAGI. The CDR3 runs 14 residues. V dropped 6 bases and J dropped 3 bases, with 14 bases sitting between them. As DNA, the CDR3 is TGTGCCAGCAGCTACCTTAGGACAGACTATGGCTACACCTTC. Encoded protein: CASSYLRTDYGYTF.

This clone was seen more than once but under ten times. This sequence joins TRBV4-1 and TRBJ2-1; 7 nucleotides match TRBD1. The CDR3 loop spans 17 amino acids. V lost 2 bases and J lost 7; bases outside the gene matches: 14. In germline, CDR1 is MGHRA, CDR2 YSYEKL. CDR3 protein: CASSQSQQDRIVNEQFF. For the CDR3, the DNA is TGCGCCAGCAGCCAAAGTCAGCAGGACAGGATAGTTAATGAGCAGTTCTTC.

The chain carries TRBV10-3 and TRBJ2-1; D may be TRBD2 (6 bases). Germline values: CDR1 ENHRY, CDR2 SYGVKD. CDR3 length equals 14 residues. V was pared by 3 bases and J by 3 bases, with 9 bases between. CDR3 sequence reads: CAISDKEGYNEQFF. The CDR3 DNA sequence: TGTGCCATCAGTGACAAGGAGGGCTACAATGAGCAGTTCTTC.

The chain uses TRBV4-1 and TRBJ1-3; tentative D call: TRBD1 (5 bases). V lost 1 base and J 2 bases, leaving 12 bases between the germline ends. This CDR3 is built from 16 residues. CDR1 and CDR2 (germline): MGHRA, YSYEKL. CDR3 protein: CASSQVTGGTGNTIYF. DNA of the CDR3: TGCGCCAGCAGCCAAGTCACCGGGGGGACTGGAAACACCATATATTTT.

The chain has TRBV29-1 and TRBJ2-2, with 7 bases aligning to TRBD1. This CDR3 region has 14 residues. CDR1 is SQVTM, CDR2 ANQGSEA, per germline. The V segment lost 6 bases and the J segment 1 base; nucleotides outside the gene matches: 5. The CDR3 loop reads CSVNRDRNTGELFF. The DNA for the CDR3 is TGCAGCGTAAACCGGGACAGGAACACCGGGGAGCTGTTTTTT.

V gene TRBV7-9 combines with J gene TRBJ1-2; a weak D match, TRBD1 (5 bases). This CDR3 comprises 13 residues. Germline V gene sequence: CDR1 SEHNR, CDR2 FQNEAQ (reference sequence). Trimming removed 3 bases at V and 8 bases at J, with 13 bases between. CDR3: CASSFKTDSGYTF. The CDR3 coding sequence is TGTGCCAGCAGCTTCAAGACAGATTCCGGCTACACCTTC.

The chain carries TRBV25-1 and TRBJ2-7; D is unclear. Germline V CDR1 and CDR2: MGHDK, SYGVNS. Trimming took 1 base from V and 0 from J, leaving 13 bases between them. This CDR3 comprises 16 residues. The CDR3 DNA reads as TGTGCCAGCAGTGAATGGGTGGCAGGTCCCTCCTACGAGCAGTACTTC. Encoded protein: CASSEWVAGPSYEQYF.

The chain joins TRBV13 to TRBJ2-5; D not certain. The germline V and J ends were trimmed by 5 bases and 5 bases, with 15 bases remaining between them. The CDR3 is made up of 14 amino acids. The germline gives CDR1 PRHDT, CDR2 FYEKMQ (reference sequence). The CDR3 sequence: CASSARLGRETQYF. CDR3 DNA: TGTGCCAGCAGCGCCCGATTGGGCAGGGAGACCCAGTACTTC.

This chain connects TRBV19 to TRBJ2-3, with TRBD2 matching over 11 bases. The V gene's germline CDR1 is LNHDA and CDR2 SQIVND (reference sequence). The CDR3 totals 18 residues. The trim removed 2 bases at V and 7 bases at J, leaving 14 bases unmatched. The CDR3 here is CASSITRTSGGNVNTQYF. The CDR3 DNA reads as TGTGCCAGTAGTATAACCCGAACTAGCGGGGGCAATGTGAATACGCAGTATTTT. Using reference TRBV19 and TRBJ2-3 for the parts outside the CDR3, the full variable domain is DGGITQSPKYLFRKEGQNVTLSCEQNLNHDAMYWYRQDPGQGLRLIYYSQIVNDFQKGDIAEGYSVSREKKESFPLTVTSAQKNPTAFYLCASSITRTSGGNVNTQYFGPGTRLTVL.

The gene calls are TRBV28 and TRBJ2-5; D call uncertain. The ends were cut back, 1 base at V and 5 bases at J, with 8 bases in the middle. The CDR3 spans 13 residues. Germline values: CDR1 MDHEN, CDR2 SYDVKM. This CDR3 reads CASSLYRAETQYF. The CDR3 DNA reads as TGTGCCAGCAGTTTATATAGAGCTGAGACCCAGTACTTC.

This clone was picked up one time. V and J are TRBV4-2 and TRBJ2-7; TRBD2 might be the D (6 bases). Per the germline V gene, CDR1 is LGHNA and CDR2 is YNFKEQ. The CDR3 sequence is 15 residues long. The germline V and J ends were trimmed by 5 bases and 3 bases, with 17 bases remaining between them. CDR3 DNA sequence: TGTGCCAGCAGCGATCGCCGGGAGACCTTCTACGAGCAGTACTTC. This sequence encodes CASSDRRETFYEQYF.

V is TRBV29-1 and J is TRBJ2-7, with 7 bases matching TRBD1. Unmatched junction bases numbered 13, after V lost 2 bases and J lost 6 bases. CDR1 is SQVTM, CDR2 ANQGSEA, per germline. The CDR3 covers 15 residues. CDR3 DNA sequence: TGCAGCGTTGAAATTCTTGTGACAGGGCCTGGCGAGCAGTACTTC. Protein: CSVEILVTGPGEQYF.

The chain recombines TRBV12-3 or TRBV12-4 with TRBJ1-5; D remains ambiguous. The V end lost 3 bases, the J end lost 7 bases, and 10 bases lay between the germline ends. The CDR3 totals 13 residues. DNA of the CDR3: TGTGCCAGCAGTTTTGTTGAGTCCCAGCCCCAGCATTTT. It translates to CASSFVESQPQHF.

The CDR3 DNA follows: TGTGCCAGCTCGCCCGAGGGCAGTGCCTACGAGCAGTACTTC. Translated, it gives CASSPEGSAYEQYF. V gene TRBV9 combines with J gene TRBJ2-7; possibly TRBD2 for D (5 bases). The CDR3 is 14 amino acids. V lost 7 bases to trimming and J lost 2 bases, with 16 bases between them. CDR1 and CDR2 (germline): SGDLS, YYNGEE.

A single count supports this clone. This chain links TRBV5-6 with TRBJ1-2; D remains unclear. The CDR3 runs 17 residues. The V gene's germline CDR1 is SGHDT and CDR2 YYEEEE. V lost 0 bases, J lost 5 bases, and 20 bases lay in between. The CDR3 DNA follows: TGTGCCAGCAGCTTGGCCCGGGTTCCCCCCGCCTTTTATGGCTACACCTTC. Its translation: CASSLARVPPAFYGYTF.

This sequence joins TRBV2 and TRBJ2-6; D might be TRBD1 (6 bases). The CDR3 is 16 amino acids. With 4 bases removed from V and 0 bases from J, the gap between germline ends came to 10 bases. Germline V gene sequence: CDR1 SNHLY, CDR2 FYNNEI. The CDR3 DNA reads TGTGCCAGCAGTGCGACCAGGGGCTCTGGGGCCAACGTCCTGACTTTC. Translation gives CASSATRGSGANVLTF.